This T cell receptor beta chain was observed in a study of shared clonotypes between healthy human individuals. Germline V gene sequence: CDR1 LNHDA, CDR2 SQIVND (reference sequence). This CDR3 spans 14 amino acids. Trimming left V 4 bases short and J 0 bases short, with 10 bases between. Genomic DNA from each subset was divided evenly over several immunoSEQ plates. Measured with immunoSEQ multiplex PCR; TCRdb has only the in-frame clones, and not every one. This sample has about 1 million clones, with around 76% found just once. Sequenced: memory CD4+ T cells sorted from blood. The subset here: CD45RA-negative fraction. The rearrangement uses TRBV19 and TRBJ2-7, with a possible D match to TRBD1 (6 bases). The TCR sequence derives from a man aged 18-30 years in good health. The CDR3 spells CASSRQGISYEQYF. The CDR3 DNA reads as TGTGCCAGTAGTAGGCAGGGGATCTCCTACGAGCAGTACTTC.